The sample holds many counts of the clone carrying this TCR beta chain. CDR3 length: 14 residues. CDR1 LGHNA and CDR2 YSLEER come from the germline V gene. Between the trimmed V and J ends, which lost 1 base and 6 bases, there was a span of 7 bases. TCRdb reprocessed the RT-PCR reads with MiXCR, giving one entry per CDR3 protein. Altogether 550,000 to 750,000 distinct CDR3 sequences are present, 13% to 15% being singletons, with the ten largest covering roughly 3.9%. The chain is built from TRBV4-3 and TRBJ1-6; unclear D gene. The sequenced sample was memory CD4+ T cells from blood. The sequence derives from a female donor in good health, serving as a healthy control. CDR3 sequence reads: CASSQGGLNSPLHF. CDR3 coding DNA: TGCGCCAGCAGCCAAGGAGGGCTTAATTCACCCCTCCACTTT.